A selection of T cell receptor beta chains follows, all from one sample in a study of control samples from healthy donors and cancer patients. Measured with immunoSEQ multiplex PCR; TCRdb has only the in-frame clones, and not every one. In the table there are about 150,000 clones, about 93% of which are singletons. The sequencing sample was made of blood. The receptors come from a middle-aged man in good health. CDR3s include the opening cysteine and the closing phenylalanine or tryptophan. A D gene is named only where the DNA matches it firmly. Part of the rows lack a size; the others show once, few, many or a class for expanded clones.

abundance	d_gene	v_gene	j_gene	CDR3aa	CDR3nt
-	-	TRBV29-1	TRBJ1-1	CSVGKVGTEAFF	TGCAGCGTTGGCAAAGTGGGCACTGAAGCTTTCTTT
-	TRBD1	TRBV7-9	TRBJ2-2	CASGTGQGTGELFF	TGTGCCAGTGGAACGGGACAGGGGACTGGGGAGCTGTTTTTT
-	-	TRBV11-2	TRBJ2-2	CASSPGPNTGELFF	TGTGCCAGCAGCCCCGGACCAAACACCGGGGAGCTGTTTTTT
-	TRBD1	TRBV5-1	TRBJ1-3	CASSLAGGQSSGNTIYF	TGCGCCAGCAGCTTGGCCGGGGGACAGAGCTCTGGAAACACCATATATTTT
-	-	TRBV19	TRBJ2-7	CASSITGTYEQYF	TGTGCCAGTAGTATAACGGGAACCTACGAGCAGTACTTC
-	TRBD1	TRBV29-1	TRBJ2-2	CSVGQGVDTGELFF	TGCAGCGTTGGACAGGGGGTTGACACCGGGGAGCTGTTTTTT
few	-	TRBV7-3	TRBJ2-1	CASSLTDYNEQFF	TGTGCCAGCAGCTTAACAGATTACAATGAGCAGTTCTTC
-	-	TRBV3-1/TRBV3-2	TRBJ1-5	CASSQEGGWSNQPQHF	TGTGCCAGCAGCCAAGAGGGGGGCTGGAGCAATCAGCCCCAGCATTTT
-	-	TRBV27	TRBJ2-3	CASRSGFSTDTQYF	TGTGCCAGCAGGAGCGGTTTCAGCACAGATACGCAGTATTTT
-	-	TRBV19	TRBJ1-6	CASSMDNRAGNSPLHF	TGTGCCAGTAGTATGGACAACCGGGCGGGTAATTCACCCCTCCACTTT
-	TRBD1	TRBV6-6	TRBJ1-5	CASSRTGGNQPQHF	TGTGCCAGCAGTAGGACAGGGGGCAATCAGCCCCAGCATTTT
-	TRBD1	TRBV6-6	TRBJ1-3	CASSPPGQDSGNTIYF	TGTGCCAGCTCTCCACCCGGACAGGACTCTGGAAACACCATATATTTT
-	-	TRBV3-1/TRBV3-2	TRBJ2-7	CASSLGPGFEQYF	TGTGCCAGCAGCCTGGGGCCGGGGTTTGAGCAGTACTTC
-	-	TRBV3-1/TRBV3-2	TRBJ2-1	CASSQDTGRYYNEQFF	TGTGCCAGCAGCCAAGATACGGGGCGGTACTACAATGAGCAGTTCTTC
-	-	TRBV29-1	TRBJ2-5	CSVGQLEETQYF	TGCAGCGTTGGTCAACTCGAGGAGACCCAGTACTTC
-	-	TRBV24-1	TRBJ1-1	CATNRRTGGRNAEAFF	TGTGCCACCAATCGTCGAACCGGGGGTCGAAACGCTGAAGCTTTCTTT
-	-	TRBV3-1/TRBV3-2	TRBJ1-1	CASSQASSEAFF	TGTGCCAGCAGCCAAGCCTCCTCTGAAGCTTTCTTT
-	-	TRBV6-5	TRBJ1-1	CATGAGNTEAFF	TGTGCCACAGGGGCGGGGAACACTGAAGCTTTCTTT
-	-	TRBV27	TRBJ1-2	CATRRLDYGYTF	TGTGCCACCCGCCGGTTAGACTATGGCTACACCTTC
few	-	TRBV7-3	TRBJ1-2	CASSLTPRIGPGGYTF	TGTGCCAGCAGCTTAACCCCCAGGATAGGCCCTGGTGGCTACACCTTC
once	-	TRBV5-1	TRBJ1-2	CASSLGPGSGYTF	TGCGCCAGCAGCTTGGGTCCAGGGTCTGGCTACACCTTC
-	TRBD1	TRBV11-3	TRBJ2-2	CASSVGGAGDTGELFF	TGTGCCAGCAGCGTAGGGGGCGCCGGGGACACCGGGGAGCTGTTTTTT
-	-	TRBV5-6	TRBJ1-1	CASSPDRRNTEAFF	TGTGCCAGCAGCCCGGACAGAAGAAACACTGAAGCTTTCTTT
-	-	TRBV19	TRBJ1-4	CASSISQFGKLFF	TGTGCCAGTAGTATAAGCCAATTCGGAAAACTGTTTTTT
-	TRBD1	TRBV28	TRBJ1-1	CASRQGGFEAFF	TGTGCCAGCCGACAGGGCGGTTTTGAAGCTTTCTTT
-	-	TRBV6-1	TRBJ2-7	CASSETLQGYEQYF	TGTGCCAGCAGTGAGACTCTACAGGGATACGAGCAGTACTTC
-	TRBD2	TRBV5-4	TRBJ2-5	CASSPGLAGALETQYF	TGTGCCAGCAGCCCGGGACTAGCGGGAGCTCTGGAGACCCAGTACTTC
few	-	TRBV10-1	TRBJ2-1	CAPAGYAQDNEQFF	TGCGCCCCCGCCGGATATGCACAGGACAATGAGCAGTTCTTC
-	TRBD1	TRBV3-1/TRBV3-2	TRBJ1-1	CASSPLGQGATEAFF	TGTGCCAGCAGCCCGCTGGGACAGGGGGCAACTGAAGCTTTCTTT
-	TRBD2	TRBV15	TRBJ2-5	CATTGRGASETQYF	TGTGCCACCACCGGGCGGGGGGCTTCAGAGACCCAGTACTTC
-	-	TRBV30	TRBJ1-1	CAWSVQYDTEAFF	TGTGCCTGGAGTGTACAGTACGACACTGAAGCTTTCTTT
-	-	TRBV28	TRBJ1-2	CASSPGPYWGYTF	TGTGCCAGCAGTCCCGGACCCTATTGGGGCTACACCTTC
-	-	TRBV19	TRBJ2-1	CASQQSRSSYNEQFF	TGTGCCAGTCAACAAAGTAGAAGCTCCTACAATGAGCAGTTCTTC
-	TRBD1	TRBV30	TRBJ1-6	CAWSPQGASPLHF	TGTGCCTGGAGTCCGCAGGGGGCTTCACCCCTCCACTTT
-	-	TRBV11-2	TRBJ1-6	CASSLVRGNYNSPLHF	TGTGCCAGCAGCTTAGTAAGGGGAAACTATAATTCACCCCTCCACTTT
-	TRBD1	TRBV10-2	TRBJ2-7	CASSEGTGTGAREQYF	TGCGCCAGCAGTGAGGGAACCGGGACAGGGGCGAGGGAGCAGTACTTC
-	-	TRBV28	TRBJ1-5	CASQGSNQPQHF	TGTGCCAGCCAGGGGAGCAATCAGCCCCAGCATTTT